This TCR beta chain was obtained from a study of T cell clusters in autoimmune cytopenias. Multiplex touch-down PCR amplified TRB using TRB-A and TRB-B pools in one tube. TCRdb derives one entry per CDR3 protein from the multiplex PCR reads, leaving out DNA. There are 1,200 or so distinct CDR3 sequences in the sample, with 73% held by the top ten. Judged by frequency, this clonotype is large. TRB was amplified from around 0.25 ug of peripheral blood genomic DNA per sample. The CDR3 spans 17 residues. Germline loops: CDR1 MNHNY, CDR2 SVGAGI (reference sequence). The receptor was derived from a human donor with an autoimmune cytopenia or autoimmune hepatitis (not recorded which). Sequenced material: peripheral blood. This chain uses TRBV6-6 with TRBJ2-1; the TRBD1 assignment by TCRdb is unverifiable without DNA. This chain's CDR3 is CASSSPGSLIINNEQFF.